This TCR beta chain is from a study of shared clonotypes between healthy human individuals. Study-level findings and limits: The study found lower generation probabilities in non-shared clonotypes than in those shared by all four donors. Tissues were not sampled, only blood, and their repertoires likely differ. As a rule, naive subsets had a larger estimated richness than memory subsets.

Trimming took 0 bases from V and 2 from J, leaving 15 bases between them. Germline CDR1 reads ENHRY; CDR2 reads SYGVKD. This CDR3 comprises 17 residues. Note on this clone: What it binds is unknown.

Authors' data handling: Filtering differed because ImmunoSEQ produced junction-only sequences that carried no quality scores. TCRdb keeps only in-frame clones here, not all; method: immunoSEQ multiplex PCR. V and J calls and clone size are those listed in that table; D and trimming were worked out from the DNA. The data contain millions of clones, roughly 94% of them singletons. This TCR was recovered from a man between 18 and 29 years old in good health. Sequencing was performed on naive CD4+ T cells sorted from blood. Subset of the sample: CD45RA+ positively selected. The chain is built from TRBV10-3 and TRBJ2-3; D is undetermined. The CDR3 region is CAISESTHIVPTDTQYF. The CDR3 DNA is TGTGCCATCAGTGAGTCGACTCATATAGTACCCACAGATACGCAGTATTTT.